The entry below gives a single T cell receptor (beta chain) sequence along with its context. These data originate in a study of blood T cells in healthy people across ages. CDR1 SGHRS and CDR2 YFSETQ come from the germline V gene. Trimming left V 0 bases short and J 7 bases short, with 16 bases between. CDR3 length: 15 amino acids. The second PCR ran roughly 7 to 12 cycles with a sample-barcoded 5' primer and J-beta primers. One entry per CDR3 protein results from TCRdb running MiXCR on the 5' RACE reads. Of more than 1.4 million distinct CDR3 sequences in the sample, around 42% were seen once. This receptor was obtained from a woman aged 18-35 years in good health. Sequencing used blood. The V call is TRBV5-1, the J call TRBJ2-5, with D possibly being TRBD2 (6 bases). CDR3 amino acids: CASSLESGPLGTQYF. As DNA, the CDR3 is TGCGCCAGCAGCTTGGAGAGCGGGCCATTGGGGACCCAGTACTTC.